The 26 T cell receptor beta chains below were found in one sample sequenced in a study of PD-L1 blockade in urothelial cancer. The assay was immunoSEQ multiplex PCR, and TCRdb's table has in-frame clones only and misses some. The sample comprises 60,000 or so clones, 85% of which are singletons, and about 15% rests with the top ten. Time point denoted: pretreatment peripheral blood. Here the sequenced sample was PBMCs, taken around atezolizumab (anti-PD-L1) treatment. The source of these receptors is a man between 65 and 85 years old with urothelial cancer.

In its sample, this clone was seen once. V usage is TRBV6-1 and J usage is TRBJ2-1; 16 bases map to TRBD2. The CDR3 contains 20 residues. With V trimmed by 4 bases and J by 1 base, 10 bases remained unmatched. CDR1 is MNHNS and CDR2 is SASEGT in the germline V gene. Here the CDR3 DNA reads TGTGCCAGCAGTGCGACCCCGGGACTAGCGGGAGGGGGGTCCTACAATGAGCAGTTCTTC. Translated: CASSATPGLAGGGSYNEQFF.

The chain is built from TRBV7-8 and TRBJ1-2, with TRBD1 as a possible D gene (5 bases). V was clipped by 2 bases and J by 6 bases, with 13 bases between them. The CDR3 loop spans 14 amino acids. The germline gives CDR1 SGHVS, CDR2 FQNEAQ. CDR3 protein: CASSLIRGKNGYTF. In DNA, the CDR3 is TGTGCCAGCAGCTTAATCCGGGGGAAAAATGGCTACACCTTC.

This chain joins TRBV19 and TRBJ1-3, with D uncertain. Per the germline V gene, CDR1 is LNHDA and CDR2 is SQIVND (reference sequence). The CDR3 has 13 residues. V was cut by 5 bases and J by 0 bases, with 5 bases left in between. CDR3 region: CASSWASGNTIYF. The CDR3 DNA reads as TGTGCCAGTAGTTGGGCCTCTGGAAACACCATATATTTT.

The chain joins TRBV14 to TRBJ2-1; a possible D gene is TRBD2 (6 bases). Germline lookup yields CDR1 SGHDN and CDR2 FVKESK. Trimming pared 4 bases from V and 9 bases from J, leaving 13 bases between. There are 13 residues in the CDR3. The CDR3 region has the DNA TGTGCCAGCAGCCCGACTAGGGTTGGTGAGCAGTTCTTC. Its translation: CASSPTRVGEQFF.

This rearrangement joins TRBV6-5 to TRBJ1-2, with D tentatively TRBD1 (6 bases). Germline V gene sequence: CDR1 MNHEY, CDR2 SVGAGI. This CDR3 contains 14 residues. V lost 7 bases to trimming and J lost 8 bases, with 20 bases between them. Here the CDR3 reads CASTPSTGIGGYTF. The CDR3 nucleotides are TGTGCCAGCACCCCATCCACAGGGATAGGAGGCTACACCTTC.

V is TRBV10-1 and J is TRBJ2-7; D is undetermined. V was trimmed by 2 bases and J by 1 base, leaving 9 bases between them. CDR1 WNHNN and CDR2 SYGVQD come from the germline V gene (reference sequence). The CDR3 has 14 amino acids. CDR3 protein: CASSEKRSSYEQYF. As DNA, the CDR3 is TGCGCCAGCAGTGAGAAGAGGAGTTCCTACGAGCAGTACTTC.

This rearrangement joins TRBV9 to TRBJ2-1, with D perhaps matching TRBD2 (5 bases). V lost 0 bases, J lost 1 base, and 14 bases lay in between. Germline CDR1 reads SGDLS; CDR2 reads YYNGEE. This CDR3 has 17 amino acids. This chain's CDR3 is CASSVGGSERSYNEQFF. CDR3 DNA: TGTGCCAGCAGCGTAGGGGGTAGCGAGAGGTCCTACAATGAGCAGTTCTTC.

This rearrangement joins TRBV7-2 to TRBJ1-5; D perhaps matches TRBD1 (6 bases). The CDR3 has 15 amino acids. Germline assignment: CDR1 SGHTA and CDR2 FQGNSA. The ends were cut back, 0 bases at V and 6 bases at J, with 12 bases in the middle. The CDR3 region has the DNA TGTGCCAGCAGCTTAGCGGTGGGAGGGGGTCAGCCCCAGCATTTT. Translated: CASSLAVGGGQPQHF.

The CDR3 DNA is TGTGCCAGCAGGGACCAGGGGGCAGGGGACACTGAAGCTTTCTTT. Translated: CASRDQGAGDTEAFF. V is TRBV6-5 and J is TRBJ1-1, with TRBD1 matching 8 bases. CDR3 length: 15 residues. The V gene end was trimmed by 6 bases and the J gene end by 3 bases; junction bases not matched to a gene: 9. The germline gives CDR1 MNHEY, CDR2 SVGAGI.

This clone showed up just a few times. CDR3 DNA: TGTGCCAGCATATCCTACGAGCAGTACTTC. Translated, it gives CASISYEQYF. The chain links TRBV21-1 to TRBJ2-7; TRBD2 is taken as the D call from the table, unchecked against the DNA. TRBV21-1 is listed as a pseudogene. The CDR3 covers 10 residues.

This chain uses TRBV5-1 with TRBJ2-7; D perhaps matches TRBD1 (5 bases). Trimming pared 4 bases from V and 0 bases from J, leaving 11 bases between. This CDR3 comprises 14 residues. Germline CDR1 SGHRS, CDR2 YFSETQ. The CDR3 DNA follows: TGCGCCAGCAGCAGGGGCCCAAGCTCCTACGAGCAGTACTTC. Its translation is CASSRGPSSYEQYF.

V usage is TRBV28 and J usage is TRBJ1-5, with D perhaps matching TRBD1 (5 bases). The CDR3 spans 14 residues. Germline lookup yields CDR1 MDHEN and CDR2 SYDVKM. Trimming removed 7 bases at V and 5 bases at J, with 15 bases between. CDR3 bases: TGTGCCAGCACTAAGGGGTCCCGTGATCAGCCCCAGCATTTT. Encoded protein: CASTKGSRDQPQHF.

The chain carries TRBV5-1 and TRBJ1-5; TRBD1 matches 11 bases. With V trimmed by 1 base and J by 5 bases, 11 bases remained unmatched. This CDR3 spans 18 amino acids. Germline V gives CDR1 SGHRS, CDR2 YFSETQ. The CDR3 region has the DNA TGCGCCAGCAGCTTGATTCCGGCTGGACAGGGGGCACATCAGCCCCAGCATTTT. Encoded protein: CASSLIPAGQGAHQPQHF.

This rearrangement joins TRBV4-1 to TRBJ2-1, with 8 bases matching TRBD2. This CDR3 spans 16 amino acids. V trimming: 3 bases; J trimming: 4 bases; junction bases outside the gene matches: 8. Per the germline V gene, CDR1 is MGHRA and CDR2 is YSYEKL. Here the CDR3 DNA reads TGCGCCAGCAGCCAGGCCCCGGGACTAGGGTACAATGAGCAGTTCTTC. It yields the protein CASSQAPGLGYNEQFF.

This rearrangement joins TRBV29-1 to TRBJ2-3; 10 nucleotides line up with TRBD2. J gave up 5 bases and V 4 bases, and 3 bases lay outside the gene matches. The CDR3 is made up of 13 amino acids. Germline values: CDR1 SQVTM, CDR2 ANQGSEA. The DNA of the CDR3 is TGCAGCGTTGGAAGCGGGAGGGGAGATACGCAGTATTTT. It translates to CSVGSGRGDTQYF.

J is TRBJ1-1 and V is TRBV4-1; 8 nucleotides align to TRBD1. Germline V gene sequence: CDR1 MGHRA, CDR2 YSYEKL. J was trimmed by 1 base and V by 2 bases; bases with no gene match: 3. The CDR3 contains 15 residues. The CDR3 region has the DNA TGCGCCAGCAGCCAATTGACAGGGGCGAACACTGAAGCTTTCTTT. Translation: CASSQLTGANTEAFF.

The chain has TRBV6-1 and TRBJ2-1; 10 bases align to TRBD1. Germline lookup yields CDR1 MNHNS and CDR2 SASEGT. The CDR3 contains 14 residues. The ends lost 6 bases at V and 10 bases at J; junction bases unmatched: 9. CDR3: CASRPRTGGLEQFF. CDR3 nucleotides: TGTGCCAGCAGACCCAGGACAGGGGGGTTAGAGCAGTTCTTC.

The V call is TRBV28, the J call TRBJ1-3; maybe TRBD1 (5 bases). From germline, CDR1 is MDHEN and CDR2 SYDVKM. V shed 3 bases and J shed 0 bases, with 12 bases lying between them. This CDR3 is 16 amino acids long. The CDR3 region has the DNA TGTGCCAGCAGTTTGGACAATCAGCACTCTGGAAACACCATATATTTT. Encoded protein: CASSLDNQHSGNTIYF.

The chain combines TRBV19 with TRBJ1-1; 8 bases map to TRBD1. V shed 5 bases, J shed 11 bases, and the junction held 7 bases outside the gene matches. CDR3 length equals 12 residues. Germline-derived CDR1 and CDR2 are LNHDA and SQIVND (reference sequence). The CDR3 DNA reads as TGTGCCAGTAGTCTCCAGACAGGGGAGGCTTTCTTT. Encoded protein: CASSLQTGEAFF.

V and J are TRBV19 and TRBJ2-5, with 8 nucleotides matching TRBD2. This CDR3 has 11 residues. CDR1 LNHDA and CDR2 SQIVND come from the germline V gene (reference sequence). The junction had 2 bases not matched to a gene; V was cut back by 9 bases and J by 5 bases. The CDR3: CASGGVETQYF. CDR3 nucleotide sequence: TGTGCCAGCGGGGGGGTGGAGACCCAGTACTTC.

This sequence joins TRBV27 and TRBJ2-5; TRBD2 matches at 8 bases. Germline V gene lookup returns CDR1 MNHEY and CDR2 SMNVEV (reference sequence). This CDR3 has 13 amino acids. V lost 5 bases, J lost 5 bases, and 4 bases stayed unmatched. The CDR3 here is CASSKRERETQYF. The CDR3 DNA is TGTGCCAGCAGTAAGCGGGAGAGGGAGACCCAGTACTTC.

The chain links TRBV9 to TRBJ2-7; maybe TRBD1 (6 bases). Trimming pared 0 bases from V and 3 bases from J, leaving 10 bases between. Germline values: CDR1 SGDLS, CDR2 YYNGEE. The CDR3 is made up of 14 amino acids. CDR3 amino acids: CASSVGDTNYEQYF. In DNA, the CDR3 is TGTGCCAGCAGCGTAGGGGACACTAACTACGAGCAGTACTTC.

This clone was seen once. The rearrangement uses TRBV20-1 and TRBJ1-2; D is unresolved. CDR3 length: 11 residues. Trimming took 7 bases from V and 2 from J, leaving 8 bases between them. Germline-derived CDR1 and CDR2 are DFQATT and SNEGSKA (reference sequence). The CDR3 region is CSGRGNYGYTF. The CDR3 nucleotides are TGCAGTGGTCGAGGGAACTATGGCTACACCTTC.

CDR3 bases: TGTGCCAGCAGCTTGGGACAGAGTGAGCAGTACTTC. It is translated as CASSLGQSEQYF. V usage is TRBV7-9 and J usage is TRBJ2-7; 7 bases align to TRBD1. The CDR3 has 12 residues. Per germline, CDR1 SEHNR and CDR2 FQNEAQ (reference sequence). J lost 7 bases, V lost 3 bases, and 3 bases had no gene match. The variable domain in full, completed from reference TRBV7-9 and TRBJ2-7, reads DTGVSQNPRHKITKRGQNVTFRCDPISEHNRLYWYRQTLGQGPEFLTYFQNEAQLEKSRLLSDRFSAERPKGSFSTLEIQRTEQGDSAMYLCASSLGQSEQYFGPGTRLTVT.

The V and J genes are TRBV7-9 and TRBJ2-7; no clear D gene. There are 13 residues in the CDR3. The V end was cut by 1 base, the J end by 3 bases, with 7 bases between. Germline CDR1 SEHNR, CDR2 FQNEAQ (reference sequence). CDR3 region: CASSLGGDYEQYF. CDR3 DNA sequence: TGTGCCAGCAGCTTAGGAGGCGACTACGAGCAGTACTTC.

For the CDR3, the DNA is TGTGCCAGCAGCTTACAGTTCGGGGAGACCCAGTACTTC. Protein sequence: CASSLQFGETQYF. V gene TRBV7-3 combines with J gene TRBJ2-5, with D hard to call. This CDR3 has 13 residues. V was cut by 2 bases and J by 5 bases, with 9 bases left in between. Germline V CDR1 and CDR2: SGHTA, FQGTGA.